The clone carrying this T cell receptor (beta chain) came up once. Trimming removed 6 bases from V and 5 bases from J, with 19 bases in between. The CDR3 is 15 amino acids. In germline, CDR1 is SNHLY, CDR2 FYNNEI. The table came from immunoSEQ multiplex PCR; TCRdb's copy has only in-frame clones and leaves some out. Among some 92,000 clones listed, approximately 78% were seen once. The data were obtained in a study of radiotherapy plus CTLA-4 blockade in lung cancer. The chain recombines TRBV2 with TRBJ2-5; a possible D gene is TRBD2 (7 bases). The sequence was collected from a human donor with non-small cell lung cancer who had a partial response to radiotherapy plus ipilimumab. This material consisted of peripheral blood, taken from a patient treated with radiotherapy plus ipilimumab. CDR3 sequence: CASRNLGGRGETQYF. CDR3 in DNA: TGTGCCAGCAGAAACCTGGGGGGGCGCGGGGAGACCCAGTACTTC.